This TCR beta chain was profiled in a study of OX40 agonist ivuxolimab in advanced cancers. Regarding the study as a whole: Clonal expansion by week 6 occurred in CD4+ and CD8+ blood T cells (at 0.1 to 3.0 mg/kg). The expanded peripheral T cells' antigen specificity was not determined. In CD8+ T cells, expanded clones were on average more numerous than in CD4+.

Looked up from germline, CDR1 is LNHDA and CDR2 is SQIVND (reference sequence). The CDR3 has 14 amino acids. Between the trimmed V and J ends, which lost 3 bases and 7 bases, there was a span of 15 bases. Details on this clone: Its antigen is as yet unknown.

Data came from immunoSEQ multiplex PCR; TCRdb stores just in-frame clones and leaves some out. The sample lists fewer than 80,000 clones; 85% were seen once. Exclusion applied to patients with autoimmune disease history or systemic immunosuppression. This TCR derives from an adult with an advanced solid tumor such as melanoma, head and neck, liver or kidney cancer. This rearrangement joins TRBV19 to TRBJ1-2; D is ambiguous. The sequencing here drew on CD4+ or CD8+ T cells sorted from blood, taken in a trial of the OX40 agonist ivuxolimab. The CDR3 spells CASSISWQATGYTF. Written as DNA, the CDR3 is TGTGCCAGTAGTATTAGCTGGCAGGCCACTGGCTACACCTTC.